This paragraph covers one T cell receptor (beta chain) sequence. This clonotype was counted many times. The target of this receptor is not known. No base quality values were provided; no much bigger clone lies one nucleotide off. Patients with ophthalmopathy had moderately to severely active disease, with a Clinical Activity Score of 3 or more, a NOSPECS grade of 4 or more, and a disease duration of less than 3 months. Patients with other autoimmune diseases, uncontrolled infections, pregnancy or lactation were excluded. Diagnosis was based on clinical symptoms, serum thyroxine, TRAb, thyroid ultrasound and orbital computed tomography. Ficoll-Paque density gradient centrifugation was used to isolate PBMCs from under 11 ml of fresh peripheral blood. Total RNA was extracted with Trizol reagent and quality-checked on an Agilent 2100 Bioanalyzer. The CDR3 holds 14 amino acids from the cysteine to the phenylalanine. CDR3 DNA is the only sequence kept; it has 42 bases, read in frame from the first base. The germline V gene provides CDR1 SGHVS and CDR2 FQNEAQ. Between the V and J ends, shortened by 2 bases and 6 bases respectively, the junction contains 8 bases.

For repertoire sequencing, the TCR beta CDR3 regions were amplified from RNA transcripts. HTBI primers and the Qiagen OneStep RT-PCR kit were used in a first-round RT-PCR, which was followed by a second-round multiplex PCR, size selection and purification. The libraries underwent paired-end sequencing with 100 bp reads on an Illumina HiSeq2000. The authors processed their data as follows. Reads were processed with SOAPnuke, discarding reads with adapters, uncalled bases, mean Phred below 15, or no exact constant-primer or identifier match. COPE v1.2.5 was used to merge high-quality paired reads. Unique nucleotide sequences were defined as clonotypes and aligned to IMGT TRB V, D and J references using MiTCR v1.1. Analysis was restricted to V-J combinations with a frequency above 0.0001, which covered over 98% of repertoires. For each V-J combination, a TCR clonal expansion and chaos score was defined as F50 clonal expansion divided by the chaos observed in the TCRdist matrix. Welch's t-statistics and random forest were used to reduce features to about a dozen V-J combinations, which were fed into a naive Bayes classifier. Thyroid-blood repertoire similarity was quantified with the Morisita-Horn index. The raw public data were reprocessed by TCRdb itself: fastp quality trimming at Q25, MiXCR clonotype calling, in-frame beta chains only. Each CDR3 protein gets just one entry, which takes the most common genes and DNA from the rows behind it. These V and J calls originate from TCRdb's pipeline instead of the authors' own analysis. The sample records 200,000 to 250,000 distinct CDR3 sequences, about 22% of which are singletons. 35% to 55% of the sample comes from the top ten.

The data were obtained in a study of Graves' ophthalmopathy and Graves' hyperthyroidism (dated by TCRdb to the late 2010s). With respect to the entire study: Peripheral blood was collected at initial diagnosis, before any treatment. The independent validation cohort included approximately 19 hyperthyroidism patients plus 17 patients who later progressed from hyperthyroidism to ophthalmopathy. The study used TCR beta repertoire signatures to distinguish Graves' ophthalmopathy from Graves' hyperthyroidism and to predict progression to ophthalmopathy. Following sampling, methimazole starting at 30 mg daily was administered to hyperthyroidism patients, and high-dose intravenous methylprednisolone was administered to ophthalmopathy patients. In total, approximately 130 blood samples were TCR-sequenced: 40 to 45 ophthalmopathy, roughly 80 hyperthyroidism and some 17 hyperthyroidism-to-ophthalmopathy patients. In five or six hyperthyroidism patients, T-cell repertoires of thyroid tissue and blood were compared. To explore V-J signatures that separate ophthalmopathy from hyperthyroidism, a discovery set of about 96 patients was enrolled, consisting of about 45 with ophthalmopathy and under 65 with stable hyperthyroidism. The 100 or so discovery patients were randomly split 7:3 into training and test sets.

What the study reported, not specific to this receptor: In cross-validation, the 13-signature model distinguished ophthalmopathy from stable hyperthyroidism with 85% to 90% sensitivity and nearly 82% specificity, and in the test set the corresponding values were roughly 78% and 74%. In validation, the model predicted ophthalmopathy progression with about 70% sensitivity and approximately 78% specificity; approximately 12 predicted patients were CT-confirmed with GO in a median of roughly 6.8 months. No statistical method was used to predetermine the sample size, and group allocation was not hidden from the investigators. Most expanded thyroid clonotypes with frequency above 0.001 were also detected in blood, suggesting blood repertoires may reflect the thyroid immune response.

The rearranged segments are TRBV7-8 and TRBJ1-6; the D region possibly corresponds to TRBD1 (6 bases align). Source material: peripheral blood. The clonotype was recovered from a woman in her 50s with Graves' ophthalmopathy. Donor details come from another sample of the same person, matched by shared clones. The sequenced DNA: TGTGCCAGCAGCTTAACCAGGGGTAATTCACCCCTCCACTTT. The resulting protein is CASSLTRGNSPLHF.